This TCR beta chain was captured by sequencing in a study of shared clonotypes between healthy human individuals. Study-wide background: Used for every donor were three CD4 naive, three CD4 memory, two CD8 naive and one CD8 memory plate. Overall study findings and caveats: What limited the represented genetic and exposure-history diversity was the small number of donors. Naive subsets generally had larger estimated richness than memory subsets.

A word on this clone: Its antigen remains unidentified.

Method: immunoSEQ multiplex PCR; TCRdb's copy keeps in-frame clones and lacks some. There are about 1 million clones in the sample; under 80% occur only once, and roughly 1.4% lies in the top ten. CDR3 length: 14 amino acids. The germline CDR1 and CDR2 sequences are MNHNS and SASEGT. V lost 5 bases, J lost 1 base, and 3 bases stayed unmatched. The sequencing sample was made of memory CD4+ T cells sorted from blood. Subset of the sample: CD45RA-negative fraction. This clonotype was sampled from a man aged 18 to 29 in good health. The genes are TRBV6-1 and TRBJ1-1; 8 bases are a match to TRBD1. As DNA, the CDR3 is TGTGCCAGCAGTCTGACAGGGGAGAACACTGAAGCTTTCTTT. Translation gives CASSLTGENTEAFF.